This T cell receptor beta chain came from a study of cytomegalovirus exposure and HLA in healthy donors. Germline CDR1 SGHDN, CDR2 FVKESK. The V end was cut by 1 base, the J end by 1 base, with 13 bases between. CDR3 length: 17 amino acids. With 60 Vbeta and 13 Jbeta primers, the PCR was carried out. TCRdb keeps only in-frame clones here, not all; method: immunoSEQ multiplex PCR. Recorded here are roughly 51,000 clones; the top ten clones represent 6.1%. The rearrangement uses TRBV14 and TRBJ2-2; D perhaps matches TRBD2 (5 bases). The TCR originated in a male donor in good health and CMV-seropositive. Sequencing was performed on PBMCs. CDR3 in amino acids: CASSQVPWAGNTGELFF. The CDR3, as DNA: TGTGCCAGCAGCCAAGTTCCTTGGGCGGGGAACACCGGGGAGCTGTTTTTT.